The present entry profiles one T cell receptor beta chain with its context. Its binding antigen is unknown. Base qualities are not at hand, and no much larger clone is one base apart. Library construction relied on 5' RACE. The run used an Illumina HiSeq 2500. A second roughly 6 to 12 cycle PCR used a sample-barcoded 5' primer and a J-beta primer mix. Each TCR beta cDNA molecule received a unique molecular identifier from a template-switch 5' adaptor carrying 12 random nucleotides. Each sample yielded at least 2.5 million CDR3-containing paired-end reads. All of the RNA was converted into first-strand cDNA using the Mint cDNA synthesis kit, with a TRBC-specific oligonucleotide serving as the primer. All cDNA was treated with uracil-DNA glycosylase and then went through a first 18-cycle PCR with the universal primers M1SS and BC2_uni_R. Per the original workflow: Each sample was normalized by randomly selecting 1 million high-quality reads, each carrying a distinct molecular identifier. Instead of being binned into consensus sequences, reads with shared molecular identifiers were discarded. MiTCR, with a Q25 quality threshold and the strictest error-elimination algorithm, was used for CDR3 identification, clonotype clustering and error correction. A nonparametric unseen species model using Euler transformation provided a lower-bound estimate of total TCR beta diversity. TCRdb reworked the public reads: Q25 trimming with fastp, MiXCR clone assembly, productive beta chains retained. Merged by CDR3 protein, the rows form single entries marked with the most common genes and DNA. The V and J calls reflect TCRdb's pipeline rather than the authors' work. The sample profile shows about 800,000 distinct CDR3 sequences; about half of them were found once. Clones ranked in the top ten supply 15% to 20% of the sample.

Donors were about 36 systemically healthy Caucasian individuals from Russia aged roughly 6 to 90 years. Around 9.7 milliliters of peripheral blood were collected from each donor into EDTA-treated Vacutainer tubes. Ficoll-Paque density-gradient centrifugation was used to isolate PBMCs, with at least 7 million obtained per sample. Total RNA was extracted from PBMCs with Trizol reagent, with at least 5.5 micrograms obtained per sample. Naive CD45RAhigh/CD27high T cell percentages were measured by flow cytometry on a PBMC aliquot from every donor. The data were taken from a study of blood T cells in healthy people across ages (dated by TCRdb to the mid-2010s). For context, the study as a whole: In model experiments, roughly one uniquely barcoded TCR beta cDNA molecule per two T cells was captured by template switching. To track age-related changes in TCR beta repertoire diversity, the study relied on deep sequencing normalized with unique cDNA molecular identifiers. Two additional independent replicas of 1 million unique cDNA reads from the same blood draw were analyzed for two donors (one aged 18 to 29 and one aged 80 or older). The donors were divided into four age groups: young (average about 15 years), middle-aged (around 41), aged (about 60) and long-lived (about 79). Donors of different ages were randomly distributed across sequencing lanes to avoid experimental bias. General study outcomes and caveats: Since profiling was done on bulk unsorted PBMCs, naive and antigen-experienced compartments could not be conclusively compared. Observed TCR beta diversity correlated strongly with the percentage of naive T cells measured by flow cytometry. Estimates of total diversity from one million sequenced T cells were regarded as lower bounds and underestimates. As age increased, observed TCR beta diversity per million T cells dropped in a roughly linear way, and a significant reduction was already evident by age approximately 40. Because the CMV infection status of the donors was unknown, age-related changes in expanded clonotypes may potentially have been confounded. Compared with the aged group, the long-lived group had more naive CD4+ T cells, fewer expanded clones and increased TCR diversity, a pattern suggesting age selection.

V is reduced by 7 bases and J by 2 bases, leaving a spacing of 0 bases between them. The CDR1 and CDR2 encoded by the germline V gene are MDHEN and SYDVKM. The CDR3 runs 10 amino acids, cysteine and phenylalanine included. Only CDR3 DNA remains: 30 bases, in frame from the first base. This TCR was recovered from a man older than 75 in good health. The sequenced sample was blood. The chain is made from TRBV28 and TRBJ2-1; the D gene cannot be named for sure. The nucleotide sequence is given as TGTGCCAGCACCTACAATGAGCAGTTCTTC. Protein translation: CASTYNEQFF. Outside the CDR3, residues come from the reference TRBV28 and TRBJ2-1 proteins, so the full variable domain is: DVKVTQSSRYLVKRTGEKVFLECVQDMDHENMFWYRQDPGLGLRLIYFSYDVKMKEKGDIPEGYSVSREKKERFSLILESASTNQTSMYLCASTYNEQFFGPGTRLTVL.